This TCR beta chain was observed in a study of blood T cell repertoires in COVID-19. Study at large: Donors in the United States, Italy and Spain gave samples during acute or convalescent COVID-19. In each case, the material was cDNA or gDNA derived from T cells, B-cell-depleted T cells, or PBMCs.

The CDR3 has 13 amino acids. Germline CDR1 reads MGHDK; CDR2 reads SYGVNS. Trimming removed 8 bases from V and 3 bases from J, with 13 bases in between. Study processing details: Estimated nucleated cell counts came from reference gene primer amplification. Profiled with immunoSEQ multiplex PCR; TCRdb holds only in-frame clones, not every one. V, J and clone size were drawn from that table, and D and trimming were deduced from the DNA. The sample comprises 20,000 or so clones, 84% of which are singletons, and about 2.9% rests with the top ten. Specimen: peripheral blood. The clonotype comes from a man aged 40-55 years with acute or convalescent COVID-19. This chain uses TRBV25-1 with TRBJ1-1; D is unresolved. Here the CDR3 DNA reads TGTGCCAGCGGCCCGACTTGGGACACTGAAGCTTTCTTT. It translates to CASGPTWDTEAFF.